The 13 T cell receptor beta chains listed next were all sequenced from one sample in a study of blood T cells in healthy people across ages (dated by TCRdb to 2015 to 2017). The receptor library was made with 5' RACE. A second PCR of roughly 6 to 11 cycles was run with a J-beta primer mix and a sample-barcoded 5' primer. TCRdb took the public reads, trimmed them with fastp at Q25, ran MiXCR for clone calling and kept in-frame beta chains. Rows with a matching CDR3 protein are joined into one entry that keeps the most common DNA and genes. In this sample the table shows 1.5 million to 2 million distinct CDR3 sequences, 39% of which occur a single time. The leading ten clones occupy under 30% of the sample. The sequencing sample was made of blood. The receptors come from a human donor in good health.

The chain carries TRBV28 and TRBJ2-7; TRBD2 is a possible D gene (5 bases). Germline V CDR1 and CDR2: MDHEN, SYDVKM. Trimming removed 6 bases at V and 4 bases at J, with 22 bases between. This CDR3 contains 16 residues. In DNA, the CDR3 is TGTGCCAGCAGCCGTGACTGGCCCGGGGATATTTACGAGCAGTACTTC. Translating gives CASSRDWPGDIYEQYF.

This clonotype was picked up a small number of times. The rearrangement links TRBV24-1 to TRBJ2-1, with TRBD2 identical over 12 bases. Germline V lookup: CDR1 KGHDR, CDR2 SFDVKD. V was clipped by 0 bases and J by 7 bases; unmatched bases: 0. This CDR3 has 15 amino acids. DNA of the CDR3: TGTGCCACCAGTGATTTGGGACTAGCGGGGAATGAGCAGTTCTTC. Protein: CATSDLGLAGNEQFF.

This chain joins TRBV11-2 and TRBJ2-2; 12 bases fit TRBD2. Germline CDR1 and CDR2: SGHAT and FQNNGV. With V trimmed by 8 bases and J by 3 bases, 1 base remained unmatched. The CDR3 consists of 14 residues. CDR3 residues: CASRTSGDTGELFF. The CDR3 DNA follows: TGTGCCAGCCGGACTAGCGGGGACACCGGGGAGCTGTTTTTT.

In its sample, this clonotype was seen many times. The CDR3 DNA is TGTGCCAGCAGTAGCCTGGGACAGGGGTACAATGAGCAGTTCTTC. The encoded protein is CASSSLGQGYNEQFF. V is TRBV6-4 and J is TRBJ2-1; 10 bases are a match to TRBD1. The CDR3 spans 15 residues. The J segment lost 4 bases and the V segment lost 5 bases, leaving 5 bases of the junction unmatched. From germline, CDR1 is MRHNA and CDR2 SNTAGT.

This clonotype was observed a handful of times. CDR3 nucleotide sequence: TGTGCCAGCAGCGTAGGTCCCGGGGGCGAGGGGTCCGTCCACGAGCAGTACTTC. Its translation is CASSVGPGGEGSVHEQYF. The rearrangement joins TRBV9 to TRBJ2-7; either TRBD1 or TRBD2 may supply D (6 bases each). V lost 0 bases, J lost 5 bases, and 24 bases lay in between. This CDR3 region has 18 residues. Germline assignment: CDR1 SGDLS and CDR2 YYNGEE.

This chain joins TRBV10-3 and TRBJ2-6; D gene unclear. Germline-derived CDR1 and CDR2 are ENHRY and SYGVKD. Trimming removed 2 bases at V and 0 bases at J, with 11 bases between. The CDR3 totals 17 residues. CDR3 nucleotides: TGTGCCATCAGTGAGAAAGGGCTGACCTCTGGGGCCAACGTCCTGACTTTC. Translation: CAISEKGLTSGANVLTF.

As concerns this clonotype: This may arise from a read error, as a much more abundant clone is one base away. CDR3: CAVRTGGFSEQFF. The CDR3 nucleotides are TGTGCCGTCCGGACAGGGGGCTTTAGTGAGCAGTTCTTC. The J gene is TRBJ2-1, the V gene TRBV27, with 11 positions matching TRBD1. Per germline, CDR1 MNHEY and CDR2 SMNVEV (reference sequence). Trimming cost V 11 bases and J 9 bases; bases outside gene matches: 9. There are 13 residues in the CDR3.

This chain joins TRBV3-1 and TRBJ2-6; TRBD2 matches 9 bases. Germline values: CDR1 LGHDT, CDR2 YNNKEL (reference sequence). Trimming removed 11 bases from V and 4 bases from J; junction bases left unmatched: 12. The CDR3 runs 16 residues. CDR3 nucleotide sequence: TGTGCCCCGGCGGGGGGGCTAACTCTGGGGGCCAACGTCCTGACTTTC. Its translation is CAPAGGLTLGANVLTF.

Comments on this clonotype: This may come from a read error, since a much larger clone is one base off. The V and J genes are TRBV6-6 and TRBJ1-2; D is possibly TRBD1 (6 bases). Trimming left V 1 base short and J 3 bases short, with 9 bases between. Germline values: CDR1 MNHNY, CDR2 SVGAGI (reference sequence). The length of the CDR3 is 14 residues. CDR3 in DNA: TGTGCCAGCAGTTACTGGGGGCGCGACTATGGCTACACCTTC. Residues: CASSYWGRDYGYTF.

This sequence joins TRBV2 and TRBJ1-5; D remains unclear. Germline-derived CDR1 and CDR2 are SNHLY and FYNNEI. The CDR3 consists of 15 residues. Trimming cost V 5 bases and J 2 bases, with 13 bases left between them. DNA for the CDR3: TGTGCCAGCAGTTTGATGGGAGCCGGCAATCAGCCCCAGCATTTT. It codes for CASSLMGAGNQPQHF.

In DNA, the CDR3 is TGTGCCAGCAGCCCTGCCGCGGGGAGGTACAATGAGCAGTTCTTC. Amino acids: CASSPAAGRYNEQFF. This chain connects TRBV7-3 to TRBJ2-1; a weak D match, TRBD2 (6 bases). Between the trimmed V and J ends, which lost 5 bases and 4 bases, there was a span of 15 bases. This CDR3 is 15 amino acids long. Germline assignment: CDR1 SGHTA and CDR2 FQGTGA.

The chain couples TRBV5-1 to TRBJ2-5, with TRBD1 matching over 10 bases. The length of the CDR3 is 15 residues. Trimming at V came to 3 bases and at J to 3 bases, leaving 5 bases not matched to a gene. In germline, CDR1 is SGHRS, CDR2 YFSETQ. The CDR3 region has the DNA TGCGCCAGCAGCTATTCCGGGACAGGGGAAGAGACCCAGTACTTC. This gives the protein CASSYSGTGEETQYF.

This clonotype was observed a handful of times. The V and J genes are TRBV6-6 and TRBJ2-7, with TRBD2 matching over 15 bases. Losses at the gene ends were 6 bases for V and 5 bases for J; bases not matched to a gene: 11. The V gene's germline CDR1 is MNHNY and CDR2 SVGAGI (reference sequence). The CDR3 has 17 residues. In DNA, the CDR3 is TGTGCCAGCAGGGGACTAGCGGGGGGTCCCCTTGGACACGAGCAGTACTTC. This translates into CASRGLAGGPLGHEQYF.